These T cell receptor beta chains were read from a single sample in a study of Tregs in tolerant kidney transplant recipients. Sequencing was performed with immunoSEQ multiplex PCR; in TCRdb, only in-frame clones are kept and a portion is missing. The data hold roughly 99,000 clones, with 80% to 95% observed a single time. The starting material was CD4+ T cells from blood, obtained before the transplant. Every receptor here comes from a human donor who received a combined kidney and bone marrow transplant. Both conserved end residues are part of each CDR3. D genes are given only for firm matches. Size is stated for part of the rows, as once, few or many counts, or as a class when the clone is expanded.

v_gene	abundance	d_gene	j_gene	CDR3aa	CDR3nt
TRBV9	.	.	TRBJ1-1	CASRAGQNMNTEAFF	TGTGCCAGCAGGGCGGGGCAGAACATGAACACTGAAGCTTTCTTT
TRBV4-3	.	TRBD2	TRBJ2-2	CASSQDLATSGRMGAGELFF	TGCGCCAGCAGCCAAGACCTTGCGACTAGCGGGAGAATGGGTGCCGGGGAGCTGTTTTTT
TRBV6-1	once	.	TRBJ2-3	CASSERVTDTQYF	TGTGCCAGCAGTGAGAGGGTGACAGATACGCAGTATTTT
TRBV25-1	.	.	TRBJ1-2	CASSGARQTYGYTF	TGTGCCAGCAGTGGGGCGAGACAGACCTATGGCTACACCTTC
TRBV5-1	.	TRBD2	TRBJ2-7	CASSAAGVNGEQYF	TGCGCCAGCAGCGCCGCGGGGGTTAACGGCGAGCAGTACTTC
TRBV6-5	.	.	TRBJ1-2	CASSYGRDYGYTF	TGTGCCAGCAGTTACGGCAGGGACTATGGCTACACCTTC
TRBV5-6	.	TRBD1	TRBJ1-2	CASSPDRGNNYGYTF	TGTGCCAGCAGCCCCGACAGGGGGAATAACTATGGCTACACCTTC
TRBV7-9	.	TRBD2	TRBJ2-7	CASSLGTSGSSYEQYF	TGTGCCAGCAGCTTAGGGACTAGCGGGAGCTCCTACGAGCAGTACTTC
TRBV6-5	once	.	TRBJ1-2	CASSSTGGVYGYTF	TGTGCCAGCAGTTCTACGGGGGGAGTATATGGCTACACCTTC
TRBV29-1	.	.	TRBJ2-7	CSVAEAGYEQYF	TGCAGCGTTGCCGAGGCGGGCTACGAGCAGTACTTC
TRBV11-3	.	.	TRBJ2-3	CASSSDWATQYF	TGTGCCAGCAGCTCGGACTGGGCTACGCAGTATTTT
TRBV19	once	TRBD1	TRBJ1-2	CASSTPDRHGYPF	TGTGCCAGTAGTACTCCGGACAGGCATGGCTACCCCTTC
TRBV7-9	.	TRBD1	TRBJ1-2	CASSPDRPPYGYTF	TGTGCCAGCAGCCCGGACAGGCCTCCCTATGGCTACACCTTC
TRBV7-2	.	.	TRBJ2-7	CASSLARTHSYEQYF	TGTGCCAGCAGCTTAGCACGGACACATTCCTACGAGCAGTACTTC
TRBV7-2	.	.	TRBJ1-6	CASSFQGAPLHF	TGTGCCAGCAGCTTTCAGGGTGCACCCCTCCACTTT